These 3 T cell receptor beta chains share one sample of origin, sequenced in a study of neurological immune-mediated disorders. Specified time point: longitudinal time-point 3. TCRdb analysed the 5' RACE reads with MiXCR anew, one entry per CDR3 protein. Of tens of thousands of distinct CDR3 sequences in the sample, around an eighth were seen once. Sequencing was done on a sample of PBMCs. All receptors derive from a young man in good health.

This clonotype occurred many times. This sequence joins TRBV6-5 and TRBJ1-2; possible D gene TRBD1, 6 bases. Germline V gene lookup returns CDR1 MNHEY and CDR2 SVGAGI. V was shortened by 6 bases and J by 8 bases, with 16 bases between the two germline ends. The CDR3 runs to 13 residues. CDR3 residues: CASSYLTGEGYTF. The DNA of the CDR3 is TGTGCCAGCAGCTATCTGACAGGCGAGGGCTACACCTTC.

This clonotype was recorded at least ten times. V is TRBV3-1 and J is TRBJ1-1, with D maybe TRBD1 (6 bases). The V gene's germline CDR1 is LGHDT and CDR2 YNNKEL (reference sequence). The CDR3 is 13 residues long. Trimming shortened V by 3 bases and J by 4 bases, and 9 bases separated the two germline ends. CDR3 loop: CASSHGGATEAFF. The DNA of the CDR3 is TGTGCCAGCAGCCACGGGGGGGCCACTGAAGCTTTCTTT.

This clonotype was recorded at least ten times. This chain links TRBV20-1 with TRBJ1-2; D gene unclear. Trimming pared 0 bases from V and 8 bases from J, leaving 7 bases between. The CDR3 is 11 amino acids. Germline values: CDR1 DFQATT, CDR2 SNEGSKA (reference sequence). In DNA form, the CDR3 reads TGCAGTGCTAGAGATTCCTCGGGCTACACCTTC. The encoded protein is CSARDSSGYTF.